These 18 T cell receptor beta chains were all obtained from the same sample, sequenced in a study of blood T cell repertoires in COVID-19. Profiling relied on immunoSEQ multiplex PCR, and the TCRdb table lists in-frame clones only, not all of them. The table lists fewer than 200,000 clones, approximately 86% of them singletons. The sequencing sample was made of peripheral blood. The receptor set was obtained from a man aged 60-69 years who had recovered from COVID-19.

The CDR3 reads CASRFERDYEQYF. The CDR3 nucleotides are TGTGCCAGCAGATTTGAGAGGGACTACGAGCAGTACTTC. This chain uses TRBV12-3 or TRBV12-4 with TRBJ2-7, with TRBD2 as a possible D gene (5 bases). Deletions cut 6 bases from V and 3 bases from J, with 12 bases between. This CDR3 has 13 amino acids.

The chain employs TRBV18 and TRBJ2-3, with 10 bases lining up with TRBD2. The CDR3 loop spans 16 amino acids. From germline, CDR1 is KGHSH and CDR2 LQKENI. Trimming at V came to 3 bases and at J to 0 bases, leaving 3 bases not matched to a gene. CDR3 region: CASSPGLAPSTDTQYF. Written as DNA, the CDR3 is TGTGCCAGCTCACCGGGACTAGCGCCTAGCACAGATACGCAGTATTTT. The complete variable domain, with remaining parts taken from reference TRBV18 and TRBJ2-3, reads NAGVMQNPRHLVRRRGQEARLRCSPMKGHSHVYWYRQLPEEGLKFMVYLQKENIIDESGMPKERFSAEFPKEGPSILRIQQVVRGDSAAYFCASSPGLAPSTDTQYFGPGTRLTVL.

The chain joins TRBV28 to TRBJ1-1, with D possibly matching TRBD1 (5 bases). Germline-derived CDR1 and CDR2 are MDHEN and SYDVKM. V shed 5 bases and J shed 5 bases, with 15 bases lying between them. The CDR3 spans 14 residues. DNA of the CDR3: TGTGCCAGCAGTACAAGGGGAGGGAAAACTGAAGCTTTCTTT. Residues: CASSTRGGKTEAFF.

The chain recombines TRBV19 with TRBJ2-1; D is uncertain. Germline V gene data show CDR1 as LNHDA and CDR2 as SQIVND (reference sequence). V was clipped by 7 bases and J by 6 bases, with 13 bases between them. CDR3 length: 13 residues. The CDR3: CASIEWSSNEQFF. The DNA for the CDR3 is TGTGCCAGTATAGAATGGTCTTCCAATGAGCAGTTCTTC.

The genes are TRBV7-9 and TRBJ1-4; D perhaps matches TRBD1 (6 bases). Germline lookup yields CDR1 SEHNR and CDR2 FQNEAQ (reference sequence). V lost 6 bases to trimming and J lost 7 bases, with 15 bases between them. The CDR3 contains 14 residues. The CDR3, as DNA: TGTGCCAGCAGTCCTGTTCAAGGGGGTGAAAAACTGTTTTTT. Protein: CASSPVQGGEKLFF.

V is TRBV20-1 and J is TRBJ2-5, with 9 nucleotides matching TRBD2. The V gene end was trimmed by 3 bases and the J gene end by 5 bases; junction bases not matched to a gene: 19. Germline CDR1 and CDR2: DFQATT and SNEGSKA (reference sequence). The CDR3 length is 18 residues. This CDR3 reads CSASGSGSSGTGVETQYF. DNA of the CDR3: TGCAGTGCTAGTGGTTCCGGCTCTAGCGGGACGGGCGTCGAGACCCAGTACTTC.

The chain couples TRBV7-3 to TRBJ2-5; D possibly corresponds to TRBD2 (7 bases). The V end lost 2 bases, the J end lost 7 bases, and 23 bases lay between the germline ends. The CDR3 spans 17 residues. CDR1 and CDR2 (germline): SGHTA, FQGTGA. The DNA of the CDR3 is TGTGCCAGCAGCTTACGGGGCGGGGGCCCTTTCCTCGCGACCCAGTACTTC. Protein sequence: CASSLRGGGPFLATQYF.

The chain has TRBV9 and TRBJ1-1; D might be TRBD1 (6 bases). CDR3 length equals 12 residues. V was pared by 3 bases and J by 7 bases, with 10 bases between. CDR1 and CDR2 (germline): SGDLS, YYNGEE. The CDR3 is CASSAGQSEAFF. The CDR3 DNA sequence: TGTGCCAGCAGCGCAGGACAGAGTGAAGCTTTCTTT.

The rearrangement uses TRBV6-5 and TRBJ1-2, with D possibly matching TRBD1 (5 bases). This CDR3 has 13 amino acids. Germline loops: CDR1 MNHEY, CDR2 SVGAGI. V lost 8 bases to trimming and J lost 6 bases, with 16 bases between them. The CDR3 nucleotides read TGTGCCAGCTGGGGGGTGCGGGCGGATGGCTACACCTTC. This gives the protein CASWGVRADGYTF.

The V gene is TRBV6-4, the J gene TRBJ2-1; 10 bases are a match to TRBD1. The V segment lost 1 base and the J segment 7 bases; nucleotides outside the gene matches: 4. Germline CDR1 and CDR2: MRHNA and SNTAGT. The CDR3 contains 15 residues. The CDR3 DNA follows: TGTGCCAGCAGTGACTTGGACAGGGGGACGAATGAGCAGTTCTTC. Translated, it gives CASSDLDRGTNEQFF.

This clone was seen only once. The chain employs TRBV6-5 and TRBJ1-2; D perhaps matches TRBD1 (6 bases). Trimming removed 8 bases from V and 6 bases from J, with 16 bases in between. CDR1 and CDR2 from the germline V gene are MNHEY and SVGAGI. The CDR3 sequence is 13 residues long. CDR3 in amino acids: CASGPRGANGYTF. The CDR3 region has the DNA TGTGCCAGCGGTCCCCGGGGGGCTAATGGCTACACCTTC.

The rearrangement joins TRBV7-9 to TRBJ1-1; 9 bases fit TRBD1. The CDR3 is made up of 18 amino acids. Unmatched junction bases numbered 12, after V lost 2 bases and J lost 2 bases. The germline V gene has CDR1 SEHNR and CDR2 FQNEAQ (reference sequence). CDR3 coding DNA: TGTGCCAGCAGCTTACCCGAAGCCGGGACAGGGAAAAACACTGAAGCTTTCTTT. Translating it yields CASSLPEAGTGKNTEAFF.

V gene TRBV5-1 combines with J gene TRBJ1-4; D gene uncertain. The CDR3 length is 14 residues. V was clipped by 7 bases and J by 0 bases, with 10 bases between them. The germline gives CDR1 SGHRS, CDR2 YFSETQ. The CDR3, as DNA: TGCGCCAGCCGCCTTGGGCCAACTAATGAAAAACTGTTTTTT. Residues: CASRLGPTNEKLFF.

The chain couples TRBV13 to TRBJ2-7, with TRBD2 as a possible D gene (6 bases). The CDR3 runs to 13 residues. V was clipped by 5 bases and J by 4 bases, with 12 bases between them. Germline loops: CDR1 PRHDT, CDR2 FYEKMQ (reference sequence). In nucleotides, the CDR3 is TGTGCCAGCAGCGCGGGGACTGCATACGAGCAGTACTTC. Its protein is CASSAGTAYEQYF.

V gene TRBV9 combines with J gene TRBJ2-2; TRBD2 aligns across 8 bases. The CDR3 consists of 15 residues. Germline lookup yields CDR1 SGDLS and CDR2 YYNGEE. V lost 4 bases to trimming and J lost 2 bases; unmatched junction nucleotides: 4. The CDR3 region is CASSPRGANTGELFF. The CDR3 DNA is TGTGCCAGCAGCCCGCGGGGGGCCAACACCGGGGAGCTGTTTTTT.

The genes are TRBV5-1 and TRBJ2-7; D might be TRBD2 (6 bases). The CDR3 length is 14 residues. Germline CDR1 and CDR2: SGHRS and YFSETQ. V lost 5 bases to trimming and J lost 0 bases, with 12 bases between them. The CDR3 here is CASRASGDSYEQYF. The DNA of the CDR3 is TGCGCCAGCAGGGCGTCGGGGGACTCCTACGAGCAGTACTTC. Using reference TRBV5-1 and TRBJ2-7 for the parts outside the CDR3, the full variable domain is KAGVTQTPRYLIKTRGQQVTLSCSPISGHRSVSWYQQTPGQGLQFLFEYFSETQRNKGNFPGRFSGRQFSNSRSEMNVSTLELGDSALYLCASRASGDSYEQYFGPGTRLTVT.

CDR3 residues: CASSWKTTGQGWYEQYF. The CDR3 coding sequence is TGTGCCAGCAGCTGGAAAACTACGGGACAGGGATGGTACGAGCAGTACTTC. The J gene is TRBJ2-7, the V gene TRBV5-5, with 9 bases fitting TRBD1. Germline trimming cut 3 bases from V and 4 bases from J; bases unmatched to any gene: 14. The germline V gene encodes CDR1 SGHKS and CDR2 YYEKEE (reference sequence). The CDR3 length is 17 residues.

V is TRBV27 and J is TRBJ1-4; maybe TRBD1 (6 bases). CDR1 and CDR2 from the germline V gene are MNHEY and SMNVEV (reference sequence). V dropped 5 bases and J dropped 4 bases, with 14 bases sitting between them. The CDR3 sequence is 15 residues long. The CDR3 region is CASSERGYVNEKLFF. In nucleotides, the CDR3 is TGTGCCAGCAGTGAGAGGGGGTATGTTAATGAAAAACTGTTTTTT.